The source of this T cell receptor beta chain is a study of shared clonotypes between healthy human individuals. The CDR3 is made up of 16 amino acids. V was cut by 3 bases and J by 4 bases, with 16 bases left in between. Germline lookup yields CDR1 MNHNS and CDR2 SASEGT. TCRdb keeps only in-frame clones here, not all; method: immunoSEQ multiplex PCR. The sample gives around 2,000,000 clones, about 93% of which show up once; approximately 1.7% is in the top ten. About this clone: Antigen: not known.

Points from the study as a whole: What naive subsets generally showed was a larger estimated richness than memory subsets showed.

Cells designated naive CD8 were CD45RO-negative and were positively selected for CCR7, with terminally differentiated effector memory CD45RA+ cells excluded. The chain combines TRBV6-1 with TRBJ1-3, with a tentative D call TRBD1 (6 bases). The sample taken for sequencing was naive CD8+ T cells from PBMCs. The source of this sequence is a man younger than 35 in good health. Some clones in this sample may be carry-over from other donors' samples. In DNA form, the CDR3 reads TGTGCCAGCAGTGACCACAGGGAGTTGCGAGGAAACACCATATATTTT. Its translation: CASSDHRELRGNTIYF.